The entry below describes one TCR beta chain. The antigen it recognizes is unknown. It has no much larger one-base neighbor in the sample; base qualities were not kept. The sample is drawn from a study of shared clonotypes between healthy human individuals (dated by TCRdb to about 2020). In the study overall: The cohort comprised a couple of women and a few men aged 18 to 49 years. Leukapheresis yielded between about 0.94 and 10 billion PBMCs per donor. To increase sequencing depth and limit assay-specific biases, different laboratories used diverse techniques to prepare libraries and sequence TCR repertoires. Blood TCR repertoires of a handful of healthy adults were deeply sequenced to estimate repertoire size and the extent of clonotype sharing between individuals. For each donor, three plates each were used for CD4 naive and CD4 memory, two plates were used for CD8 naive, and one plate was used for CD8 memory. Beyond this particular receptor, the publication reports: Rarefaction of sorted-subset datasets indicated incomplete sequencing despite the large sequencing depth. Based on pairwise subsampling, the degree of clonotype sharing among donors was expected to be affected by sequencing depth. Sampling was restricted to blood, and TCR repertoires in tissue are likely to differ from TCR repertoires in blood. Compared with non-shared clonotypes, clonotypes shared by all four sorted-subset donors had higher generation probabilities. Larger estimated clonotype richness was generally found for naive subsets than for memory subsets. Approximately 4.8% of naive CD4, around 4% of naive CD8, 2% to 2.5% of memory CD4, and about 0.4% of memory CD8 clonotypes were shared across several donors. Because the study included a small number of donors, the genetic and exposure-history diversity represented was limited.

For the CD8 naive samples, CD45RO-negative cells were positively selected for CCR7, yielding a CD45RA+CCR7+ population from which TemRA cells were excluded. The donors were healthy, HIV-negative adults who had no recently reported acute infections or vaccinations. Every donor was a Caucasian adult living in Nashville, Tennessee, USA. Blood was obtained by leukapheresis, after which PBMCs were separated by Ficoll-Histopaque density gradient centrifugation and cryopreserved in liquid nitrogen vapor phase. Analytical flow cytometry was used to check the purity and quantity of each magnetically sorted T cell population. Genomic DNA was isolated from every sorted fraction and measured by UV absorbance on a Nanodrop 2000c. The germline V gene supplies CDR1 SNHLY and CDR2 FYNNEI. Including the terminal cysteine and phenylalanine, the CDR3 comprises 14 residues. Just the 42-base CDR3 DNA is kept, in frame starting at base 1. V drops 0 bases and J drops 6 bases, leaving 11 bases in between.

Using the deep immunoSEQ assay, TCR CDR3 regions were amplified from genomic DNA by multiplex PCR. Extracted genomic DNA from each cell subset was spread evenly across all wells of several immunoSEQ 96-well plates, with each plate serving as a replicate. For sorted subsets, about 210 ng of genomic DNA, equivalent to around 29,000 T cell genomes, went into each replicate PCR. The purified libraries were quantified using a Qubit 3.0 fluorometer, sized with a Bioanalyzer 2100, and then quantified again using the KAPA Library Quantification kit. Every immunoSEQ 96-well plate was sequenced on a separate single-read 150-cycle Illumina NextSeq 550 flow cell. For the original study's pipeline: The immunoSEQ output contained only junctional sequences without quality scores, so filtering could not match that applied to full-length reads. To assign V/J genes and CDR3, sequences were annotated against IMGT germline references using PyIR, a Python wrapper for IgBLAST v1.9. Reads were filtered out if the reads had weak V/J assignments (E-value above 1e-6), no CDR3, stop codons, out-of-frame junctions, or ambiguous translated residues. V3J clonotypes were defined by identical inferred V gene, J gene, and CDR3 amino acid sequence. To compute the percentage overlap between repertoires, the number of shared unique clonotypes was divided by the size of the smaller repertoire. Richness of each repertoire was evaluated using RTK rarefaction, the Chao1 estimator, and Recon v2.1 estimates of unobserved clonotypes. Generation probabilities were computed with OLGA for all TCRbeta clonotypes obtained by the gDNA method from several donors. The table was pulled from immuneACCESS by TCRdb, which kept in-frame rearrangements only. Such tables lose some clones; where checked, under half of the loss comes from unresolved V genes, and the rest has no known cause. The D gene and trimming were derived from the DNA, and the V and J assignments and clone size from that table. A total of some 630,000 clones appear in this sample, roughly 95% of them only once. Less than 0.12% of the sample goes to the ten largest clones.

The clonotype originates from a woman between 25 and 40 years old in good health. Sequencing was carried out using naive CD8+ T cells sorted from blood. The meaning of the sample's cell subset or site label: CD45RA+CCR7+. The rearrangement joined TRBV2 to TRBJ1-2; too little of a D gene remains to name it. The CDR3 region has the sequence CASSEAPRTDGYTF. The sequenced DNA: TGTGCCAGCAGTGAAGCGCCCAGGACCGATGGCTACACCTTC.